This T cell receptor (beta chain) was found in a study of shared clonotypes between healthy human individuals. Naive CD8 cells lacked CD45RO and underwent positive selection for CCR7, leaving out terminally differentiated effector memory CD45RA+ cells. The J segment lost 4 bases and the V segment lost 4 bases, leaving 12 bases of the junction unmatched. CDR1 is GTSNPN and CDR2 is SVGIG in the germline V gene (reference sequence). CDR3 size: 15 residues. TCRdb's table, derived via immunoSEQ multiplex PCR, lists solely in-frame clones and lacks some. The sample has nearly 2 million clones; about 95% are singletons.

The chain uses TRBV30 and TRBJ1-2; 7 nucleotides agree with TRBD1. The sequence derives from a man aged 18 to 29 in good health. The specimen sequenced was naive CD8+ T cells sorted from blood. CDR3: CAWIWTGSPIYGYTF. CDR3 nucleotides: TGTGCCTGGATATGGACAGGATCCCCCATCTATGGCTACACCTTC. Variable domain in full (rest from reference TRBV30 and TRBJ1-2): SQTIHQWPATLVQPVGSPLSLECTVEGTSNPNLYWYRQAAGRGLQLLFYSVGIGQISSEVPQNLSASRPQDRQFILSSKKLLLSDSGFYLCAWIWTGSPIYGYTFGSGTRLTVV.